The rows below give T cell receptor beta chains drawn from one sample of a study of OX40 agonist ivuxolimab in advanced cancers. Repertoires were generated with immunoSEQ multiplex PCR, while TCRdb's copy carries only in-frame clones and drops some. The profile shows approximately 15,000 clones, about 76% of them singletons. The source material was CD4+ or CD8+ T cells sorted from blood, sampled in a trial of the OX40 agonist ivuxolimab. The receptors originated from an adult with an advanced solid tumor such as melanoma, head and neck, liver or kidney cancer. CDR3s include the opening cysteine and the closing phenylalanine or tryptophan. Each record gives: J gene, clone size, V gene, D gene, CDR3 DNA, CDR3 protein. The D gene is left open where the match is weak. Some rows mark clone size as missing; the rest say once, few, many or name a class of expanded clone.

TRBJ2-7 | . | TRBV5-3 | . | TGTGCCAGAACGGGCAGAGGACGGACCGACTCCTACGAGCAGTACTTC | CARTGRGRTDSYEQYF
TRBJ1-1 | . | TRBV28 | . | TGTGCCAGCAGTTTTTCCGGTGAGAACACTGAAGCTTTCTTT | CASSFSGENTEAFF
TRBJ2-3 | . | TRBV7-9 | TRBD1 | TGTGCCAGCAGCCCTGGGACAGCTAGCACAGATACGCAGTATTTT | CASSPGTASTDTQYF
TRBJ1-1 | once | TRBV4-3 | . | TGCGCCAGCAGCCAGGCAAAGGCAGGGAACACTGAAGCTTTCTTT | CASSQAKAGNTEAFF
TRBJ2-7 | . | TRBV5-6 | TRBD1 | TGTGCCAGCAGCCCCGGGACAGGGATCTACGAGCAGTACTTC | CASSPGTGIYEQYF
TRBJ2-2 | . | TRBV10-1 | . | TGCGCCAGCAGGGAGGGCAGTAACACCGGGGAGCTGTTTTTT | CASREGSNTGELFF
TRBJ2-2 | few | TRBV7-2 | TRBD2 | TGTGCCAGCAGCTCCTCGGGGGGGCTAACCGGGGAGCTGTTTTTT | CASSSSGGLTGELFF
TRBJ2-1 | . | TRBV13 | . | TGTGCCAGCAGCTTTGCGACTTTCTTAGAGCAGTTCTTC | CASSFATFLEQFF
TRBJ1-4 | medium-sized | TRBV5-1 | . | TGCGCCAGCAGCTTGGCGGGACGGCTAGACTGGGGTGAAAAACTGTTTTTT | CASSLAGRLDWGEKLFF
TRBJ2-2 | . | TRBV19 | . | TGTGCCAGTAGTATCAGGACGAGTCTGAACACCGGGGAGCTGTTTTTT | CASSIRTSLNTGELFF
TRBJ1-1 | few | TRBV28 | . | TGTGCCAGCAGCACGGACTGGAACACTGAAGCTTTCTTT | CASSTDWNTEAFF
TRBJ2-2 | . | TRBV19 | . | TGTGCCAGTAGTATAGGGGTAACCGGGGAGCTGTTTTTT | CASSIGVTGELFF
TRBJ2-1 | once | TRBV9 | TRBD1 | TGTGCCAGCAGCCCTGCCGGGACAGGGAAGATTGAGCAGTTCTTC | CASSPAGTGKIEQFF
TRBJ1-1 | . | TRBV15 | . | TGTGCCGTTGACGGGAACACTGAAGCTTTCTTT | CAVDGNTEAFF
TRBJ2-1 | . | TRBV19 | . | TGTGCCAGTAGTAAGGGGTGGAATGAGCAGTTCTTC | CASSKGWNEQFF
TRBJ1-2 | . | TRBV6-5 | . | TGTGCCAGCAGTCACCCCGACAGGCCAAGGGGCTACACCTTC | CASSHPDRPRGYTF
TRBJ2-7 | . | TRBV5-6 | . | TGTGCCAGCAGCTTGGACGGGCAGGGAGGTTTCGAGCAGTACTTC | CASSLDGQGGFEQYF
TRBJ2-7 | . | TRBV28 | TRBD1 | TGTGCCAGCAGTTTTAGACAGGGAAGGTACGAGCAGTACTTC | CASSFRQGRYEQYF
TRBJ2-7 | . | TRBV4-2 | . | TGTGCCAGCAGCCAAGCCCAGGGGAACGAGCAGTACTTC | CASSQAQGNEQYF
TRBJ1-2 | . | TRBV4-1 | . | TGCGCCAGCACTCAATGGGGATCAAACTATGGCTACACCTTC | CASTQWGSNYGYTF
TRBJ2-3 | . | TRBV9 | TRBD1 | TGTGCCAGCAGCGCTCGACAGGGGGCCGATACGCAGTATTTT | CASSARQGADTQYF
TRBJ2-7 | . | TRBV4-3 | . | TGCGCCAGCAGCCAAGGTCGCGGTAGCTCCTACGAGCAGTACTTC | CASSQGRGSSYEQYF
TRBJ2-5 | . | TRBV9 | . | TGTGCCAGCAGCGAAGGAGACAGGGGATCCGGACTAGTCCGCGAGACCCAGTACTTC | CASSEGDRGSGLVRETQYF
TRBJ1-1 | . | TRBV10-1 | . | TGCGCCAGCAGCGGGGGATCATCTTTCACTGAAGCTTTCTTT | CASSGGSSFTEAFF
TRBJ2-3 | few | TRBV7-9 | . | TGTGCCACCGCCAGGGTGGTCACAGATACGCAGTATTTT | CATARVVTDTQYF
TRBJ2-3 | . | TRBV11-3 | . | TGTGCCAGCAGCTCCCGGGACGGCACTACAGATACGCAGTATTTT | CASSSRDGTTDTQYF